The present TCR beta chain was sequenced within a study of metastatic and nonmetastatic thyroid tumors. Study information: Across blood and tumor or nodule tissue, repertoires from malignant and benign thyroid patients were compared with one another.

Overall study results and limits: Relative to benign nodules, malignant thyroid tumors were reportedly characterized by significantly elevated TCR beta diversity in blood and tumor.

Remarks on this clone: Antigen: not known.

In the authors' workflow: In papillary thyroid cancer, a distant-metastasis classifier was built using CDR3 differences across clinicopathological groups. TCRdb re-analyzed the PCR reads through MiXCR. Clone size and V and J calls follow TCRdb, not the original study. The sample shows about 21,000 clones, 35% to 40% of them seen only once. Germline-derived CDR1 and CDR2 are SGDLS and YYNGEE. Trimming cost V 0 bases and J 1 base, with 11 bases left between them. This CDR3 comprises 16 residues. Before thyroid surgery, none of the patients had received any treatment. The sequenced sample was tumor tissue. This TCR was sampled from a female donor with papillary thyroid cancer or a benign thyroid nodule (not recorded which). Some clones in this sample may be carry-over from other donors' samples. The genes are TRBV9 and TRBJ1-3; perhaps TRBD1 as D (5 bases). The CDR3 sequence: CASSVEGSRSGNTIYF. The CDR3 DNA sequence: TGTGCCAGCAGCGTAGAGGGGAGCCGATCTGGAAACACCATATATTTT.